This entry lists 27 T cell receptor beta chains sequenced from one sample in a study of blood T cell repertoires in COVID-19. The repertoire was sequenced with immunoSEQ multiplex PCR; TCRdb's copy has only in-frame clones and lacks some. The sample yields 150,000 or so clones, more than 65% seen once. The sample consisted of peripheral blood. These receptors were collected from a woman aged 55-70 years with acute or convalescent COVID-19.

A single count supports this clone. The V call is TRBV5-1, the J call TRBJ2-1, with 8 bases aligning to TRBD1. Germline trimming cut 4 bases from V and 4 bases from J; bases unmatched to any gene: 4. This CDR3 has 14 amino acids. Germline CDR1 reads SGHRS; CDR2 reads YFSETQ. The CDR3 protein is CASSADREYNEQFF. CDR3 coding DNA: TGCGCCAGCAGCGCGGACAGGGAGTACAATGAGCAGTTCTTC. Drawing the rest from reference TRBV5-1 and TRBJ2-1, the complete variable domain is KAGVTQTPRYLIKTRGQQVTLSCSPISGHRSVSWYQQTPGQGLQFLFEYFSETQRNKGNFPGRFSGRQFSNSRSEMNVSTLELGDSALYLCASSADREYNEQFFGPGTRLTVL.

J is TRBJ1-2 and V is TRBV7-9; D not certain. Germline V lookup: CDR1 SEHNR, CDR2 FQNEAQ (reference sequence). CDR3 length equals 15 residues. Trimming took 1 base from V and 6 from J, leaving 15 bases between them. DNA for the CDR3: TGTGCCAGCAGCTTAGACTTGTGGCAGGTTGATGGCTACACCTTC. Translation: CASSLDLWQVDGYTF.

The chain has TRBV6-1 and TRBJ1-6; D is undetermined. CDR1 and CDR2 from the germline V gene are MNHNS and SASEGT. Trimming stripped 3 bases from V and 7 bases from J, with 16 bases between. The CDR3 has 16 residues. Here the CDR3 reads CASSDRTGRRNSPLHF. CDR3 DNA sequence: TGTGCCAGCAGTGACCGGACTGGCCGCCGAAATTCACCCCTCCACTTT.

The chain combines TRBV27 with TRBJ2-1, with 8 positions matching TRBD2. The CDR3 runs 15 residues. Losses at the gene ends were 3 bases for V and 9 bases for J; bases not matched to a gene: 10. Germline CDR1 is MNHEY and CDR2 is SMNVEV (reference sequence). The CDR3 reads CASSLRQREKGEQFF. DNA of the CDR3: TGTGCCAGCAGTTTGCGGCAGCGGGAGAAGGGTGAGCAGTTCTTC.

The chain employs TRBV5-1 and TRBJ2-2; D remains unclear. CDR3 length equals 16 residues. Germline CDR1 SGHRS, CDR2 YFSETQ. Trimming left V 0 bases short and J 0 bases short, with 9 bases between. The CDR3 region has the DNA TGCGCCAGCAGCTTGGAATCCGGGTCGAACACCGGGGAGCTGTTTTTT. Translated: CASSLESGSNTGELFF.

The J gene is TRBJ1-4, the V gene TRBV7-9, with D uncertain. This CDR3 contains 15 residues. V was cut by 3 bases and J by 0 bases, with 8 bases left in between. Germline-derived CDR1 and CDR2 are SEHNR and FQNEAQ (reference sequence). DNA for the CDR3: TGTGCCAGCAGCTTCGAGGCTGCAACTAATGAAAAACTGTTTTTT. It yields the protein CASSFEAATNEKLFF.

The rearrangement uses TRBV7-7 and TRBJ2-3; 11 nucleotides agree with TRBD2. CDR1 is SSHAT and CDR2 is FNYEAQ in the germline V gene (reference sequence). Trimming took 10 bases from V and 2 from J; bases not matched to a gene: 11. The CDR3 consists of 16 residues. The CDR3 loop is CATGRLAGKTTDTQYF. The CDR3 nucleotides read TGTGCCACCGGGAGACTAGCGGGGAAAACCACAGATACGCAGTATTTT.

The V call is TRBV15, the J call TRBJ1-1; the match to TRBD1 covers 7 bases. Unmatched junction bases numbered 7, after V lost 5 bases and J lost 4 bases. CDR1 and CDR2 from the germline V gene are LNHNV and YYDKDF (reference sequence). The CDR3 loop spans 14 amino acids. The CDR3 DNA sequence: TGTGCCACCAGCCTCAGGGGGGCTGGCACTGAAGCTTTCTTT. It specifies CATSLRGAGTEAFF.

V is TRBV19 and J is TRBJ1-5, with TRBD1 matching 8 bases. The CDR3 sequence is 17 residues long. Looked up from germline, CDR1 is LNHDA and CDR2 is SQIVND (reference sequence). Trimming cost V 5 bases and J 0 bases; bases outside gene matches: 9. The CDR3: CASSPKTGAYSNQPQHF. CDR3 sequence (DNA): TGTGCCAGTAGTCCCAAGACAGGGGCCTATAGCAATCAGCCCCAGCATTTT.

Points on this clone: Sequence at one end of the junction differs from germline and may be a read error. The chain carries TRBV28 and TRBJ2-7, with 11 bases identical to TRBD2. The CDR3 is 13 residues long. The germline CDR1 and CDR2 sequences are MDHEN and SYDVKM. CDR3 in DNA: TGCGCCAGCCTAGCGGGAGGATTTTGGGAGCAGTACTTC. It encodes CASLAGGFWEQYF. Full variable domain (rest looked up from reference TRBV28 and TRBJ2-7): DVKVTQSSRYLVKRTGEKVFLECVQDMDHENMFWYRQDPGLGLRLIYFSYDVKMKEKGDIPEGYSVSREKKERFSLILESASTNQTSMYLCASLAGGFWEQYFGPGTRLTVT.

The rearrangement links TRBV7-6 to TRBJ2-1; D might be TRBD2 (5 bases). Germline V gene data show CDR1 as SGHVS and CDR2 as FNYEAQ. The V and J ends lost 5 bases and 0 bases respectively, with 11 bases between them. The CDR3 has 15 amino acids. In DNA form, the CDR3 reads TGTGCCAGCAGCCAGCGGTCCAGCTCCTACAATGAGCAGTTCTTC. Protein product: CASSQRSSSYNEQFF.

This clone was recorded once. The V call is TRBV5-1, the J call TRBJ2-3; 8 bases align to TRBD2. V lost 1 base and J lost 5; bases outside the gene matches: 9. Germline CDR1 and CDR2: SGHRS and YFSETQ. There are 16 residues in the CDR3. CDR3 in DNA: TGCGCCAGCAGCTTGCCGGGGGGGGCGCAGGGAGATACGCAGTATTTT. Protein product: CASSLPGGAQGDTQYF.

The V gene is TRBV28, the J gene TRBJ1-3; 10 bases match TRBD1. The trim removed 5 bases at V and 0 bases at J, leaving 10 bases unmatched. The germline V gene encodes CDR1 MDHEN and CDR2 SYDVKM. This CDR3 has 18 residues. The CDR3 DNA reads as TGTGCCAGCAGTCGGCCGGGACAGGGGCCCATCTCTGGAAACACCATATATTTT. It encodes CASSRPGQGPISGNTIYF.

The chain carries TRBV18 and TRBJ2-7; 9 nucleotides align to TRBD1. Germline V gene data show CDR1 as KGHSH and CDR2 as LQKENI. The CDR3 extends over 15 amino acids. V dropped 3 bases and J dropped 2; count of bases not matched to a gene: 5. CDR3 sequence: CASSPAGQGAYEQYF. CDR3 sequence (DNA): TGTGCCAGCTCACCGGCGGGACAGGGAGCCTACGAGCAGTACTTC.

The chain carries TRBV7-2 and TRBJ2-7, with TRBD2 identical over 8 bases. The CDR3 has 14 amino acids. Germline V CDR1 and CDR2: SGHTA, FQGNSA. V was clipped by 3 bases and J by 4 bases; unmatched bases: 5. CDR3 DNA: TGTGCCAGCAGCTTCCAAGCGGGAGATTACGAGCAGTACTTC. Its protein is CASSFQAGDYEQYF. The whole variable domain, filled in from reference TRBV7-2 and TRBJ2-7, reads GAGVSQSPSNKVTEKGKDVELRCDPISGHTALYWYRQSLGQGLEFLIYFQGNSAPDKSGLPSDRFSAERTGGSVSTLTIQRTQQEDSAVYLCASSFQAGDYEQYFGPGTRLTVT.

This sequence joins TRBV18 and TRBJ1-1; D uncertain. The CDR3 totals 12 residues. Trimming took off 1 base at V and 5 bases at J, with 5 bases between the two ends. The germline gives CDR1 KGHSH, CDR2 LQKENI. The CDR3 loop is CASSPRETEAFF. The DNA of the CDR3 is TGTGCCAGCTCACCACGGGAGACTGAAGCTTTCTTT.

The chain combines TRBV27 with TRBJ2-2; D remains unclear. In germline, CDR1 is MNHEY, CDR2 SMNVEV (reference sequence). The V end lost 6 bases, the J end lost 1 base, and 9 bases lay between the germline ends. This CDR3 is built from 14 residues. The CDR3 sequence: CASRLGQNTGELFF. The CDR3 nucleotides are TGTGCCAGCAGGCTAGGTCAGAACACCGGGGAGCTGTTTTTT.

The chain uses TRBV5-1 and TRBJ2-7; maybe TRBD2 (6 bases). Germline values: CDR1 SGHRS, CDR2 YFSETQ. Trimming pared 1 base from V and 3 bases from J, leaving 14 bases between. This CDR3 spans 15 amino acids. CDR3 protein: CASSLSGGLFYEQYF. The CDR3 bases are TGCGCCAGCAGCTTGTCTGGGGGACTCTTCTACGAGCAGTACTTC. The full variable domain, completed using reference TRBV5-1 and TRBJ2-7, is KAGVTQTPRYLIKTRGQQVTLSCSPISGHRSVSWYQQTPGQGLQFLFEYFSETQRNKGNFPGRFSGRQFSNSRSEMNVSTLELGDSALYLCASSLSGGLFYEQYFGPGTRLTVT.

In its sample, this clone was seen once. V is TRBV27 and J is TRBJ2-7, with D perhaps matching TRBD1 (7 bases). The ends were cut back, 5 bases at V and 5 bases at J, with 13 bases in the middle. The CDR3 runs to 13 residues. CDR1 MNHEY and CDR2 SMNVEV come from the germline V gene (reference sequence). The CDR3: CASSRGRDHEQYF. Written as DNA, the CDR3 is TGTGCCAGCAGTAGGGGGCGGGACCACGAGCAGTACTTC.

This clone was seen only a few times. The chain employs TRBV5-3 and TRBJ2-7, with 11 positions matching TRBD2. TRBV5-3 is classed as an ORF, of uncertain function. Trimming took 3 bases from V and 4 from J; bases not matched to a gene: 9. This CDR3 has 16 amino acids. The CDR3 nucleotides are TGTGCCAGAAGCTCCGAAATAGCGGGAGGGCTGTACGAGCAGTACTTC. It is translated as CARSSEIAGGLYEQYF.

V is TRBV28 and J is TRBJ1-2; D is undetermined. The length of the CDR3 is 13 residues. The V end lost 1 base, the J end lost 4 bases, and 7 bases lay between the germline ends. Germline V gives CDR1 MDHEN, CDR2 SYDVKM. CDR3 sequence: CASSLSRLYGYTF. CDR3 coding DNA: TGTGCCAGCAGTTTATCCAGGCTCTATGGCTACACCTTC.

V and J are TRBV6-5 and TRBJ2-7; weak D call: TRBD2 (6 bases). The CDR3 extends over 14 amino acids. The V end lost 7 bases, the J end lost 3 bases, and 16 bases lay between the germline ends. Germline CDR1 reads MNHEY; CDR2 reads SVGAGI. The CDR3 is CASTPRAGLYEQYF. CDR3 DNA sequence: TGTGCCAGCACCCCGAGGGCGGGGCTCTACGAGCAGTACTTC.

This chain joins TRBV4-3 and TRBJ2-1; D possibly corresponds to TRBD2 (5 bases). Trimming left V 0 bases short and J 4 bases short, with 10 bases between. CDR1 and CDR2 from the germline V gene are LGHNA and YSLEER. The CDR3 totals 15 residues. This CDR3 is CASSQELDWYNEQFF. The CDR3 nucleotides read TGCGCCAGCAGCCAAGAATTGGACTGGTACAATGAGCAGTTCTTC.

CDR3 region: CASSWTGLEQYF. In nucleotides, the CDR3 is TGTGCCAGCAGTTGGACAGGGCTCGAGCAGTACTTC. The gene calls are TRBV12-3 or TRBV12-4 and TRBJ2-7, with TRBD1 matching over 8 bases. Trimming removed 4 bases from V and 6 bases from J; junction bases left unmatched: 2. This CDR3 is 12 amino acids long.

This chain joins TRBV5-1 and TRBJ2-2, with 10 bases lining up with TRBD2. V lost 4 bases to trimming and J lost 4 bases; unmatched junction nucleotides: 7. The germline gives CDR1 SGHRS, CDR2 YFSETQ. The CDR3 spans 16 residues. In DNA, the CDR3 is TGCGCCAGCAGCCCTAGCGGGAGAGCTGGCACCGGGGAGCTGTTTTTT. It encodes CASSPSGRAGTGELFF.

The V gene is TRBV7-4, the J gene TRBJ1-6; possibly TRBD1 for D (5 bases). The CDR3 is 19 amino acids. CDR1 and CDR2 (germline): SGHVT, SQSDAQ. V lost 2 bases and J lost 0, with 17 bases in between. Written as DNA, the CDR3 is TGTGCCAGCAGCTTATCGCAGGGCAAAACCCTCTCCTATAATTCACCCCTCCACTTT. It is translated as CASSLSQGKTLSYNSPLHF. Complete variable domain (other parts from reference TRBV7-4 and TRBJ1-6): GAGVSQSPRYKVAKRGRDVALRCDSISGHVTLYWYRQTLGQGSEVLTYSQSDAQRDKSGRPSGRFSAERPERSVSTLKIQRTEQGDSAVYLCASSLSQGKTLSYNSPLHFGNGTRLTVT.

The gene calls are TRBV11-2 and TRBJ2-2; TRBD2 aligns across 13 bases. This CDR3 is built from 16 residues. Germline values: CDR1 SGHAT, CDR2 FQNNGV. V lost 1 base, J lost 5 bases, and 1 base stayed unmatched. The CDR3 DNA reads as TGTGCCAGCAGCTTAGGGGGACTAGCGGGGACCGGGGAGCTGTTTTTT. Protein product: CASSLGGLAGTGELFF.